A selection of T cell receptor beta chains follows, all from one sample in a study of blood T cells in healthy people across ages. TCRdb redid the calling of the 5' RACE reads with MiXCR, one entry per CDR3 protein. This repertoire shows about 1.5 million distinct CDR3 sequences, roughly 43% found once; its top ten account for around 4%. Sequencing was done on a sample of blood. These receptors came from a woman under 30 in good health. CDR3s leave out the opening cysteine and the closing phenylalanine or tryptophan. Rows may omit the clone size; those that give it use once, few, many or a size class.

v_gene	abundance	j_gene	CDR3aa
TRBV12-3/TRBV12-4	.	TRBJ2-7	ASSSGAGAYEQY
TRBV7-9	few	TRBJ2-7	ASSLDRQVIYEQY
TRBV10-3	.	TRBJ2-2	AISEGTTGELF
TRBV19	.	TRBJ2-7	ASSMGGHSYEQY
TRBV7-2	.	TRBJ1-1	ASSLADASEAF
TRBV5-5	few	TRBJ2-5	ASSLHPSPQETQY
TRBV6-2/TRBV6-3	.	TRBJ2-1	ASKPWAHNEQF
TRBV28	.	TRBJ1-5	ASSWGFGQPQH
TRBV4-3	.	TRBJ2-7	ASSPYSWGTYEQY
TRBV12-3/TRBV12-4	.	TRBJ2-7	ASSSNVGVVEQY
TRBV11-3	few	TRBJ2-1	ASSLNIGGGKQF
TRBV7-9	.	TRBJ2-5	ASSPAGTRYEKY
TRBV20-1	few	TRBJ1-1	SASKTGNSKAEAF